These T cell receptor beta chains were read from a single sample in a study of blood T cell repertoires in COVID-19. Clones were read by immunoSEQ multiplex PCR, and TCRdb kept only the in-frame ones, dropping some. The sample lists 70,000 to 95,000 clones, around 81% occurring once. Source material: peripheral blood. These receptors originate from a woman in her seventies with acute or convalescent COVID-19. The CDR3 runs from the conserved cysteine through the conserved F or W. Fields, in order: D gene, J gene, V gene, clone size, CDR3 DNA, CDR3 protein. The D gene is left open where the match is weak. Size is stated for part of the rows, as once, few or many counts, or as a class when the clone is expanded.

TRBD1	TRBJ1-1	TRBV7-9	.	TGTGCCAGCAGCTTACAGACAGGGCGAACTGAAGCTTTCTTT	CASSLQTGRTEAFF
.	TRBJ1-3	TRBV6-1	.	TGTGCCAGCAGTGAGGCAGGCCCTCCGAACACCATATATTTT	CASSEAGPPNTIYF
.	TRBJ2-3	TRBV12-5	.	TGTGCTAGTGGTGCAAGGGGGGGGGATACGCAGTATTTT	CASGARGGDTQYF
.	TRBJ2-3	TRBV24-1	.	TGTGCCACGGGAATAGCGTCAGAGCGTACAGATACGCAGTATTTT	CATGIASERTDTQYF
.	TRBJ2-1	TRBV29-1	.	TGCAGCGTTGAAGACTTAGGACTGGAGCAGTTCTTC	CSVEDLGLEQFF
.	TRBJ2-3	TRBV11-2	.	TGTGCCAGCAGCTTAGATCTCGCGGGTCATTCTAGCACAGATACGCAGTATTTT	CASSLDLAGHSSTDTQYF
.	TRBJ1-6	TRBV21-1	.	TGTGCCAGCAGCACGCGGGACAGGGGCGCGAGCTCCTATAATTCACCCCTCCACTTT	CASSTRDRGASSYNSPLHF
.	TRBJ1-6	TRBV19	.	TGTGCCAGTAGTAGGACAGTGAATAATTCACCCCTCCACTTT	CASSRTVNNSPLHF
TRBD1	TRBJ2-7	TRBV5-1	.	TGCGCCAGCAGCTCGCCCCTCGGGACAGGGTTATACGAGCAGTACTTC	CASSSPLGTGLYEQYF
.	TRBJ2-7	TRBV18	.	TGTGCCAGCTCACCTCACTACGGGACCTACGAGCAGTACTTC	CASSPHYGTYEQYF
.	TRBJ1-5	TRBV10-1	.	TGCGCCAGCAGTGGGGGCCCAGGAAACAATCAGCCCCAGCATTTT	CASSGGPGNNQPQHF
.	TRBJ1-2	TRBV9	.	TGTGCCAGCAACCCCGCGGCTGACCTATCTGGCTACACCTTC	CASNPAADLSGYTF
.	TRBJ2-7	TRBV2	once	TGTGCCAGCAGTGCTCAGGGTACAGGGTACGAGCAGTACTTC	CASSAQGTGYEQYF
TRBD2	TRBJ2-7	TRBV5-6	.	TGTGCCAGCAGCTTGACTAGCGGGGGTACCTACGAGCAGTACTTC	CASSLTSGGTYEQYF
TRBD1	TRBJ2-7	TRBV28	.	TGTGCCAGCAGCCAAGGGGGACAGCGCTACGAGCAGTACTTC	CASSQGGQRYEQYF
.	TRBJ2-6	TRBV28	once	TGTGCCAGCAGTTTAGGCGGTTGGAGCTCTGGGGCCAACGTCCTGACTTTC	CASSLGGWSSGANVLTF
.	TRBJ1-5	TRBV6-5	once	TGTGCCAGCAGAAGACAGACGAATCAGCCCCAGCATTTT	CASRRQTNQPQHF
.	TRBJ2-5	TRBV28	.	TGTGCCAGCAGTTTGAGAAGCGCGGGAAGGGGAGAGACCCAGTACTTC	CASSLRSAGRGETQYF
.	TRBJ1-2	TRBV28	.	TGTGCCAGCAGTTTGGGGGGAAGAAGGGGCTACACCTTC	CASSLGGRRGYTF
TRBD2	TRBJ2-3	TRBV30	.	TGTGCCTGGAGCGAACTAGCGGGGAAGACAGATACGCAGTATTTT	CAWSELAGKTDTQYF
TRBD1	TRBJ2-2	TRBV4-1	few	TGCGCCAGCAGCAGCACTGACAGGGGAAACACCGGGGAGCTGTTTTTT	CASSSTDRGNTGELFF
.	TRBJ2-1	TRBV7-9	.	TGTGCCAGCAGCTTAGGCGGGTTCTCCTACAATGAGCAGTTCTTC	CASSLGGFSYNEQFF
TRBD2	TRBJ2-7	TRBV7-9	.	TGTGCCAGCAGCTTAGAGTTTTGGTCTAGCGGGATCGGGTACGAGCAGTACTTC	CASSLEFWSSGIGYEQYF
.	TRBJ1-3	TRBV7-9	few	TGTGCCAGCAGCTTTTGGGGGCCAGGGGGAAACACCATATATTTT	CASSFWGPGGNTIYF
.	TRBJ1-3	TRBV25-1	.	TGTGCCAGCAGTGAATGGGACAACCCTGGAAACACCATATATTTT	CASSEWDNPGNTIYF
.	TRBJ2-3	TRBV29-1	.	TGCAGCGTACATGGACAGATGCTCACAGATACGCAGTATTTT	CSVHGQMLTDTQYF
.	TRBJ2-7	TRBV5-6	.	TGTGCCAGCAGCTTTCAGCGGACCTACGAGCAGTACTTC	CASSFQRTYEQYF
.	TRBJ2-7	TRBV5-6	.	TGTGCCAGCAGCTTGGTTGTGGTAGACGAGCAGTACTTC	CASSLVVVDEQYF
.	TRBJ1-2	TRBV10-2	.	TGCGCCAGCAGTGAGTCCTACAGGAACTATGGCTACACCTTC	CASSESYRNYGYTF
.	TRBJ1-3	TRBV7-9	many	TGTGCCAGCAGTACAGGGATGGCCACCATATATTTT	CASSTGMATIYF
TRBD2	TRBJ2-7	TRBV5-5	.	TGTGCCAGCAGCTCGCCGACTAGCGGAGATTACGAGCAGTACTTC	CASSSPTSGDYEQYF
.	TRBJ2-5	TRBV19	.	TGTGCCAGTAGTACTAGGCACCGAGAGACCCAGTACTTC	CASSTRHRETQYF
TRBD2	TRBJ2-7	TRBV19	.	TGTGCCAGTAGTAGCGGACTAGCGGGAGCCCCCTACGAGCAGTACTTC	CASSSGLAGAPYEQYF
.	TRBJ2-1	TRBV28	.	TGTGCCAGCAGTTCCAGGAGGGGCGATGAGCAGTTCTTC	CASSSRRGDEQFF
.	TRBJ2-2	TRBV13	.	TGTGCCAGCAGCGCTTGGGGCGCGGGAAACACCGGGGAGCTGTTTTTT	CASSAWGAGNTGELFF
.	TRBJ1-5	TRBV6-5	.	TGTGCCAGCAGTTACCGGACAGATCATCAGCCCCAGCATTTT	CASSYRTDHQPQHF
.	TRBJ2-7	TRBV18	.	TGTGCCAGCTCACCTTCTCTAGCGAGGACTTACGAGCAGTACTTC	CASSPSLARTYEQYF
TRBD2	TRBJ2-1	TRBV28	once	TGTGCCAGCAGTCGAACTCCGGGACTAGCCGATGAGCAGTTCTTC	CASSRTPGLADEQFF
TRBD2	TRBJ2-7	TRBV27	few	TGTGCCAGCAGTTCTAGACTAGCGGGAGGGCCACCCAACGAGCAGTACTTC	CASSSRLAGGPPNEQYF
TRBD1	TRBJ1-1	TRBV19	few	TGTGCCAGTAGTAACGTCAGGGGGACAGAGAACACTGAAGCTTTCTTT	CASSNVRGTENTEAFF
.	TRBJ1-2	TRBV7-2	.	TGTGCCAGCAGCCCACGTCGGGGGGTCGCTGGCTACACCTTC	CASSPRRGVAGYTF
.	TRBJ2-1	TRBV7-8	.	TGTGCCAGCAGCTTAGTCTACCGAAAATACAATGAGCAGTTCTTC	CASSLVYRKYNEQFF
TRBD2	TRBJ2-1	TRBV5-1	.	TGCGCCAGCAGCTTGGGGGGAGGGGTCTCCTACAATGAGCAGTTCTTC	CASSLGGGVSYNEQFF
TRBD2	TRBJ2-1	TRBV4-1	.	TGCGCCAGCAGCTTCGGACTAGCGGGAGACTCCTACAATGAGCAGTTCTTC	CASSFGLAGDSYNEQFF
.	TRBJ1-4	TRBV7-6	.	TGTGCCAGCAGCTTAGTGGGGGCTGCTAATGAAAAACTGTTTTTT	CASSLVGAANEKLFF
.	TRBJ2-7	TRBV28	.	TGTGCCAGCAGTTTTCAGGGGCCCTACGAGCAGTACTTC	CASSFQGPYEQYF
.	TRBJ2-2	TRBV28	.	TGTGCCACCAAACAAGGAGGGCACGGGGAGCTGTTTTTT	CATKQGGHGELFF
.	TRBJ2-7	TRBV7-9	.	TGTGCCAGCAGCCAGACGGGATACTCCTACGAGCAGTACTTC	CASSQTGYSYEQYF
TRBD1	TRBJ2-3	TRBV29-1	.	TGCAGCGTCCGACAGGGGGCCACAGATACGCAGTATTTT	CSVRQGATDTQYF
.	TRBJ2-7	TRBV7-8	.	TGTGCCAGCAGACAGCAGGGCGGTGTGGGCGAGCAGTACTTC	CASRQQGGVGEQYF
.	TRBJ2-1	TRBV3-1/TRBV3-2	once	TGTGCCAGCAGCCAAAGACAAACCGAGCAGTTCTTC	CASSQRQTEQFF
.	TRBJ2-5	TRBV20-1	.	TGCAGTAATAGCAACCAAGAGACCCAGTACTTC	CSNSNQETQYF
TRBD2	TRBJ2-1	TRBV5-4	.	TGTGCCAGCAGCTTTTCACTAGCGGGATACAATGAGCAGTTCTTC	CASSFSLAGYNEQFF
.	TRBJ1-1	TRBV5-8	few	TGTGCCAGCAGAACTGACACAATGAACACTGAAGCTTTCTTT	CASRTDTMNTEAFF
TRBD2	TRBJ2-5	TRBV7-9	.	TGTGCCAGCAGCTTAGGACTAGCCAAAGAGACCCAGTACTTC	CASSLGLAKETQYF
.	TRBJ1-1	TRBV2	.	TGTGCCAGCAACCCGGACTCAGAGGGCGAAGGCACTGAAGCTTTCTTT	CASNPDSEGEGTEAFF
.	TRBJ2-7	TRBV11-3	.	TGTGCCAGCGCCCGGGACTTTATTTTGGAGCAGTACTTC	CASARDFILEQYF
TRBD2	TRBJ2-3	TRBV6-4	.	TGTGCCAGCAGTTCCGGGGGTGCGGGAGGGCCTTATACGCAGTATTTT	CASSSGGAGGPYTQYF
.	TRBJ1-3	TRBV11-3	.	TGTGCCAGCAACCCCCGCGGGGGGGTCGGAAACACCATATATTTT	CASNPRGGVGNTIYF
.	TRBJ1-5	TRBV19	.	TGTGCCAGTAGTATCCCCACAAATAATCAGCCCCAGCATTTT	CASSIPTNNQPQHF